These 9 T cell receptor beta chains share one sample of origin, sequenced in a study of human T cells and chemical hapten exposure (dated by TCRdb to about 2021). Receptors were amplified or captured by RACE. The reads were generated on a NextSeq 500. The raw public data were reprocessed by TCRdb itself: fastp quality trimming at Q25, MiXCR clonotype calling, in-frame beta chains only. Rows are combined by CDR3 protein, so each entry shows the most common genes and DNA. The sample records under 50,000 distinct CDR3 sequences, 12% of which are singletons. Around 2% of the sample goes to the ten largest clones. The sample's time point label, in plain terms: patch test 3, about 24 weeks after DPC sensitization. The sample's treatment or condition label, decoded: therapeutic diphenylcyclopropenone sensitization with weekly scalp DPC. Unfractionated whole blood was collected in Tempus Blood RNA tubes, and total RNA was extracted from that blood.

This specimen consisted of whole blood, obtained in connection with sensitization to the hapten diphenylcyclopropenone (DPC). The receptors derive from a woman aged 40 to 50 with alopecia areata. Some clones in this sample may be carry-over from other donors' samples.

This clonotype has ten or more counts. The CDR3 nucleotides read TGTGCCATAGGGGGGGGATCTGGCATTCAGTACTTC. It codes for CAIGGGSGIQYF. V usage is TRBV12-3 or TRBV12-4 and J usage is TRBJ2-4; D perhaps matches TRBD2 (7 bases). Trimming stripped 10 bases from V and 9 bases from J, with 16 bases between. The CDR3 has 12 residues.

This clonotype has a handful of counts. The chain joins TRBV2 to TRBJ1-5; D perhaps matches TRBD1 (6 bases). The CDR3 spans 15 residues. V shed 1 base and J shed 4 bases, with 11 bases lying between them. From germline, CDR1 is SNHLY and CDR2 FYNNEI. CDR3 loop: CASSEGGQSNQPQHF. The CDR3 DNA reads TGTGCCAGCAGTGAAGGCGGACAGTCAAATCAGCCCCAGCATTTT.

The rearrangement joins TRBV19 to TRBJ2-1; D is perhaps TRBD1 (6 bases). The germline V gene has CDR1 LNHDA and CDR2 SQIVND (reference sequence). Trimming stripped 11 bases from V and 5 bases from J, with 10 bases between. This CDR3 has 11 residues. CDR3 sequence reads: CAGGQNNEQFF. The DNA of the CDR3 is TGTGCCGGAGGACAGAACAATGAGCAGTTCTTC.

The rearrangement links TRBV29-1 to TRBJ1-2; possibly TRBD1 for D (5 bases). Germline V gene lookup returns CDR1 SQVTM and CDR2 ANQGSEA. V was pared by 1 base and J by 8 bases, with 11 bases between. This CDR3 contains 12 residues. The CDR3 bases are TGCAGCGTTGAAGTTTTAGGGGCCGGCTACACCTTC. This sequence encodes CSVEVLGAGYTF.

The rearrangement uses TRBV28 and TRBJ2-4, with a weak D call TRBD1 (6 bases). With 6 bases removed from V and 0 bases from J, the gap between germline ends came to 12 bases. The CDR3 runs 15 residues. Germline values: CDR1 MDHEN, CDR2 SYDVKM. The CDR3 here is CASRQTGLAKNIQYF. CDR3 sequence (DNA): TGTGCCAGCAGGCAGACAGGCCTAGCCAAAAACATTCAGTACTTC.

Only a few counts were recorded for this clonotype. The CDR3 sequence: CSAGGQAGDTQYF. The CDR3 DNA follows: TGCAGTGCAGGGGGCCAAGCGGGCGATACGCAGTATTTT. The chain has TRBV20-1 and TRBJ2-3; tentative D call: TRBD1 (7 bases). The CDR3 spans 13 residues. The V gene lost 6 bases and the J gene lost 6 bases, with 16 bases spanning the gap. CDR1 DFQATT and CDR2 SNEGSKA come from the germline V gene (reference sequence).

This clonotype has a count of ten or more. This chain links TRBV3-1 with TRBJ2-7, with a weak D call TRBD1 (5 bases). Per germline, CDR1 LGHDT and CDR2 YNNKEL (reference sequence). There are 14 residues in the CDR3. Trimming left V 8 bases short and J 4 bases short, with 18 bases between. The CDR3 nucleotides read TGTGCCAGCCGATGGTCCGCTTCAGGGTACGAGCAGTACTTC. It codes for CASRWSASGYEQYF.

The chain's CDR3 is CASSFSSGGTSYEQYF. The CDR3 bases are TGCGCCAGCAGCTTCTCATCCGGGGGAACTTCCTACGAGCAGTACTTC. The chain links TRBV5-1 to TRBJ2-7; D is perhaps TRBD2 (6 bases). Germline CDR1 is SGHRS and CDR2 is YFSETQ. The germline V and J ends were trimmed by 2 bases and 1 base, with 16 bases remaining between them. The CDR3 is 16 amino acids.

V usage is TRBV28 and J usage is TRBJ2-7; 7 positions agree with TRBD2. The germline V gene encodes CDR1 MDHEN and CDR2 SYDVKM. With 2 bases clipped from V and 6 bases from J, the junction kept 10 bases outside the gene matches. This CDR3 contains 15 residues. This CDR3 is CASSLAAGETTEQYF. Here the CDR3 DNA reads TGTGCCAGCAGTTTAGCGGCGGGAGAAACTACCGAGCAGTACTTC.